This T cell receptor beta chain was sequenced during a study of T cell repertoires in cytomegalovirus infection. About the study: Public TCR beta signatures were indicative of both CMV infection and a matching HLA type.

The study, taken as a whole, reports: In two of eight donors, the top clonotype was HLA-C-restricted CMV-specific. There were carriers of CMV plus the relevant HLA, and cumulative public TCR beta family frequency identified them.

Via MiXCR, TCRdb re-called the reads, giving one row per CDR3 protein. The data contain 350,000 to 400,000 distinct CDR3 sequences, roughly 34% of them singletons. Germline assignment: CDR1 SGHVS and CDR2 FQNEAQ. The CDR3 contains 13 residues. The germline V and J ends were trimmed by 1 base and 0 bases, with 3 bases remaining between them. This clonotype was observed many times. Its cognate antigen is unknown. The rearrangement links TRBV7-8 to TRBJ1-1, with unresolved D. The clonotype comes from a human donor in good health (CMV status not recorded). Some clones in this sample may be carry-over from other donors' samples. The sequences come from cultured PBMCs, collected from culture after CMV antigen stimulation. Here the CDR3 reads CASSLVMNTEAFF. CDR3 nucleotides: TGTGCCAGCAGCTTAGTTATGAACACTGAAGCTTTCTTT. Variable domain in full (rest from reference TRBV7-8 and TRBJ1-1): GAGVSQSPRYKVAKRGQDVALRCDPISGHVSLFWYQQALGQGPEFLTYFQNEAQLDKSGLPSDRFFAERPEGSVSTLKIQRTQQEDSAVYLCASSLVMNTEAFFGQGTRLTVV.